This TCR beta chain was observed in a study of cytomegalovirus exposure and HLA in healthy donors. A word on this clone: Its cognate antigen is unknown.

The study ran its PCR with 60 Vbeta and 13 Jbeta primers. Clones were sequenced by immunoSEQ multiplex PCR, and TCRdb holds only the in-frame ones, with some missing. The sample's table shows some 89,000 clones. Germline V gene data show CDR1 as MDHEN and CDR2 as SYDVKM. The length of the CDR3 is 17 residues. V was cut by 5 bases and J by 3 bases, with 20 bases left in between. Overall study findings and caveats: Most TCR sequences proved rare, with some public TCRs found in many donors. TCR beta chain V- and J-gene trimming was linked, in a later analysis, to a missense variant in DCLRE1C. Data from an earlier analysis indicated that most TCR beta V segments were productive either about 87% or about 30% of the time.

The chain is built from TRBV28 and TRBJ1-5; TRBD1 might be the D (6 bases). The clonotype originates from a woman in her twenties or thirties in good health and CMV-seronegative. The sample taken for sequencing was PBMCs. The CDR3 protein is CASSKQTGLTSNQPQHF. In DNA form, the CDR3 reads TGTGCCAGCAGTAAGCAGACAGGCCTCACCTCCAATCAGCCCCAGCATTTT. Full variable domain (remainder filled in from reference TRBV28 and TRBJ1-5): DVKVTQSSRYLVKRTGEKVFLECVQDMDHENMFWYRQDPGLGLRLIYFSYDVKMKEKGDIPEGYSVSREKKERFSLILESASTNQTSMYLCASSKQTGLTSNQPQHFGDGTRLSIL.